The 15 T cell receptor beta chains given below trace back to one sample, sequenced in a study of cytomegalovirus exposure and HLA in healthy donors (dated by TCRdb to the late 2010s). Libraries came from the immunoSEQ multiplex PCR assay. A mixture of 60 forward primers for TCR Vbeta segments and 13 reverse primers for TCR Jbeta segments was used in the multiplex PCR. TCRdb holds this immuneACCESS table with in-frame rearrangements only. Some clones are missing; in checked studies, unresolved V genes explain under half, and the rest has no known cause. The table for this sample shows about 110,000 clones. The ten largest clones capture 0.45% to 0.6% of the sample. Sequencing was carried out using PBMCs. These TCRs come from a man aged 45-65 years in good health and CMV-seronegative.

The chain is built from TRBV11-2 and TRBJ2-1; 10 bases agree with TRBD2. V shed 6 bases, J shed 7 bases, and the junction held 9 bases outside the gene matches. The CDR3 covers 15 residues. Germline V lookup: CDR1 SGHAT, CDR2 FQNNGV. CDR3 DNA sequence: TGTGCCAGCAGAGTAGCGGGGGGCAGACCGAATGAGCAGTTCTTC. Residues: CASRVAGGRPNEQFF.

The rearrangement joins TRBV4-3 to TRBJ1-1; a weak D match, TRBD1 (5 bases). Germline V gene sequence: CDR1 LGHNA, CDR2 YSLEER. Trimming took off 1 base at V and 3 bases at J, with 12 bases between the two ends. The CDR3 loop spans 15 amino acids. This chain's CDR3 is CASSQVGRGDTEAFF. The DNA for the CDR3 is TGCGCCAGCAGCCAAGTGGGGCGCGGGGACACTGAAGCTTTCTTT.

The gene calls are TRBV19 and TRBJ2-7; TRBD1 agrees at 8 bases. The CDR3 is 15 amino acids. Germline CDR1 reads LNHDA; CDR2 reads SQIVND (reference sequence). The ends lost 2 bases at V and 5 bases at J; junction bases unmatched: 8. The CDR3 sequence is CASSIRQGQHDEQYF. CDR3 sequence (DNA): TGTGCCAGTAGTATAAGACAGGGGCAACACGACGAGCAGTACTTC.

CDR3 in amino acids: CASSSSIDRRDTEAFF. In nucleotides, the CDR3 is TGTGCCAGCAGTAGTTCTATCGACAGGCGGGACACTGAAGCTTTCTTT. V is TRBV5-5 and J is TRBJ1-1, with D possibly being TRBD1 (6 bases). The CDR3 has 16 amino acids. Per germline, CDR1 SGHKS and CDR2 YYEKEE (reference sequence). Trimming shortened V by 5 bases and J by 3 bases, and 20 bases separated the two germline ends.

The chain combines TRBV10-3 with TRBJ1-1, with a possible D match to TRBD1 (6 bases). Germline-derived CDR1 and CDR2 are ENHRY and SYGVKD. V was trimmed by 6 bases and J by 0 bases, leaving 14 bases between them. The CDR3 has 15 amino acids. CDR3 nucleotide sequence: TGTGCCATCAGGCTGGACAGTGGTGTGAACACTGAAGCTTTCTTT. Amino acids: CAIRLDSGVNTEAFF.

The chain recombines TRBV6-5 with TRBJ1-1; 7 bases match TRBD1. The length of the CDR3 is 15 residues. The V gene end was trimmed by 6 bases and the J gene end by 0 bases; junction bases not matched to a gene: 7. Germline CDR1 is MNHEY and CDR2 is SVGAGI. CDR3 in amino acids: CASREGAGLNTEAFF. As DNA, the CDR3 is TGTGCCAGCAGGGAGGGGGCAGGACTGAACACTGAAGCTTTCTTT.

The genes are TRBV9 and TRBJ1-2; D possibly corresponds to TRBD1 (5 bases). Germline-derived CDR1 and CDR2 are SGDLS and YYNGEE. The CDR3 has 13 residues. Trimming took off 4 bases at V and 5 bases at J, with 12 bases between the two ends. For the CDR3, the DNA is TGTGCCAGCAGCTCCGGGGGAGGGTATGGCTACACCTTC. Protein product: CASSSGGGYGYTF. The whole variable domain, remainder taken from reference TRBV9 and TRBJ1-2, is DSGVTQTPKHLITATGQRVTLRCSPRSGDLSVYWYQQSLDQGLQFLIQYYNGEERAKGNILERFSAQQFPDLHSELNLSSLELGDSALYFCASSSGGGYGYTFGSGTRLTVV.

The chain recombines TRBV2 with TRBJ1-5, with D possibly being TRBD1 (5 bases). V was cut by 6 bases and J by 2 bases, with 17 bases left in between. Germline-derived CDR1 and CDR2 are SNHLY and FYNNEI. The CDR3 extends over 16 amino acids. CDR3 in DNA: TGTGCCAGCAGGGGAGGTAGAGGGGTAGGCAATCAGCCCCAGCATTTT. This translates into CASRGGRGVGNQPQHF.

This CDR3 is CASSATDSLYGYTF. The CDR3 DNA is TGTGCCAGCAGTGCTACCGACAGCCTCTATGGCTACACCTTC. This sequence joins TRBV6-1 and TRBJ1-2; possible D gene TRBD1, 5 bases. Germline CDR1 is MNHNS and CDR2 is SASEGT. CDR3 length: 14 residues. V lost 4 bases, J lost 4 bases, and 13 bases lay in between.

The chain links TRBV6-5 to TRBJ2-7; 10 positions agree with TRBD2. The CDR3 extends over 15 amino acids. In germline, CDR1 is MNHEY, CDR2 SVGAGI. V trimming: 2 bases; J trimming: 1 base; junction bases outside the gene matches: 2. The CDR3, as DNA: TGTGCCAGCAGTTACACTAGCGGGGCTTCCTACGAGCAGTACTTC. It yields the protein CASSYTSGASYEQYF.

V and J are TRBV6-1 and TRBJ2-6; D gene uncertain. The CDR3 contains 16 residues. The germline gives CDR1 MNHNS, CDR2 SASEGT. With 0 bases removed from V and 5 bases from J, the gap between germline ends came to 11 bases. The CDR3 bases are TGTGCCAGCAGTGAAGCGCAGGTTTGGAGGGCCAACGTCCTGACTTTC. Amino acids: CASSEAQVWRANVLTF.

This chain links TRBV11-3 with TRBJ2-1; 7 bases are a match to TRBD2. The CDR3 runs to 13 residues. The germline gives CDR1 SGHNT, CDR2 YENEEA. The V gene end was trimmed by 7 bases and the J gene end by 3 bases; junction bases not matched to a gene: 3. The CDR3 nucleotides read TGTGCCAGCATTGGCGGGGGCTACAATGAGCAGTTCTTC. Protein product: CASIGGGYNEQFF.

The rearrangement links TRBV5-1 to TRBJ2-4; D is perhaps TRBD2 (5 bases). This CDR3 has 15 amino acids. Germline assignment: CDR1 SGHRS and CDR2 YFSETQ. V was clipped by 0 bases and J by 8 bases, with 15 bases between them. The DNA for the CDR3 is TGCGCCAGCAGCTTGGCGGCGGCGTACGGGGACATTCAGTACTTC. Its translation: CASSLAAAYGDIQYF.

V gene TRBV5-1 combines with J gene TRBJ2-7; possibly TRBD1 for D (8 bases). The germline V gene encodes CDR1 SGHRS and CDR2 YFSETQ. This CDR3 spans 13 amino acids. Deletions cut 4 bases from V and 6 bases from J, with 14 bases between. Here the CDR3 reads CASSTTGEGEQYF. CDR3 nucleotide sequence: TGCGCCAGCAGCACGACAGGGGAGGGCGAGCAGTACTTC.

The V gene is TRBV7-8, the J gene TRBJ2-1; D ambiguous. Germline V gives CDR1 SGHVS, CDR2 FQNEAQ. CDR3 length equals 12 residues. V was clipped by 1 base and J by 8 bases, with 6 bases between them. CDR3 in amino acids: CASSLGPHEQFF. Written as DNA, the CDR3 is TGTGCCAGCAGCTTAGGGCCCCATGAGCAGTTCTTC. The variable domain in full, completed from reference TRBV7-8 and TRBJ2-1, reads GAGVSQSPRYKVAKRGQDVALRCDPISGHVSLFWYQQALGQGPEFLTYFQNEAQLDKSGLPSDRFFAERPEGSVSTLKIQRTQQEDSAVYLCASSLGPHEQFFGPGTRLTVL.